This note documents a single T cell receptor beta chain sequence. The data belong to a study of blood T cell repertoires in COVID-19. The V end was cut by 8 bases, the J end by 1 base, with 13 bases between. This CDR3 contains 14 residues. The germline V gene has CDR1 SNHLY and CDR2 FYNNEI. Profiling relied on immunoSEQ multiplex PCR, and the TCRdb table lists in-frame clones only, not all of them. The table shows about 34,000 clones, with less than 90% occurring only once. Sequencing used peripheral blood. This TCR was recovered from a man aged 70 or older with active COVID-19. The chain uses TRBV2 and TRBJ2-3; D unclear. The CDR3 protein is CASVSTARTDTQYF. The CDR3 nucleotides read TGTGCCAGCGTCAGTACAGCCCGCACAGATACGCAGTATTTT. The whole variable domain, remainder taken from reference TRBV2 and TRBJ2-3, is EPEVTQTPSHQVTQMGQEVILRCVPISNHLYFYWYRQILGQKVEFLVSFYNNEISEKSEIFDDQFSVERPDGSNFTLKIRSTKLEDSAMYFCASVSTARTDTQYFGPGTRLTVL.